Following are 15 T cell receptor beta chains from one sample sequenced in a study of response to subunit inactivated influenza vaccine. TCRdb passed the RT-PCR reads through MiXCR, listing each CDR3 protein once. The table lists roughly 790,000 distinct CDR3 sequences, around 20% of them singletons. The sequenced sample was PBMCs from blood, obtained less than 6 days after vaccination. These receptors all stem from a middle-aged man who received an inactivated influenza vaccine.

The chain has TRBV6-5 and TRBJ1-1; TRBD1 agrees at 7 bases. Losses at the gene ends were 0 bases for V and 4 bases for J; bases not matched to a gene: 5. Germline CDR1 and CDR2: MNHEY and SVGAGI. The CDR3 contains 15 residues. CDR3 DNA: TGTGCCAGCAGTTACTCTTTACAGGGGCCCACTGAAGCTTTCTTT. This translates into CASSYSLQGPTEAFF.

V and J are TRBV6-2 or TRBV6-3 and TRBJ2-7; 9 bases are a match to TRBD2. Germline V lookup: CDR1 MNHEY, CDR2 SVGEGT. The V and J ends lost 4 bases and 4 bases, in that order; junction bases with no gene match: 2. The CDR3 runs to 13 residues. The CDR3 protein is CASSWTSDYEQYF. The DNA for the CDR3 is TGTGCCAGCAGTTGGACTAGCGATTACGAGCAGTACTTC.

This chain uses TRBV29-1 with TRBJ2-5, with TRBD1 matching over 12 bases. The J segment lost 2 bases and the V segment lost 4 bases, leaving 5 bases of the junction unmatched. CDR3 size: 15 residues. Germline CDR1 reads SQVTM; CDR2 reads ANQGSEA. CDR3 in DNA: TGCAGCGTTGGGAGGGACAGGGGGCTGCAAGAGACCCAGTACTTC. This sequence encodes CSVGRDRGLQETQYF.

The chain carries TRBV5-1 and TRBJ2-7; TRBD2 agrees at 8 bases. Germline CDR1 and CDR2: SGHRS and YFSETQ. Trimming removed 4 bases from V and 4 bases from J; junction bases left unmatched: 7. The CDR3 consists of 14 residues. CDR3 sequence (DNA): TGCGCCAGCAGCCGAGGGACTAGTATATACGAGCAGTACTTC. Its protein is CASSRGTSIYEQYF. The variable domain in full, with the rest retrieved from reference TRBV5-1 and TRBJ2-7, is KAGVTQTPRYLIKTRGQQVTLSCSPISGHRSVSWYQQTPGQGLQFLFEYFSETQRNKGNFPGRFSGRQFSNSRSEMNVSTLELGDSALYLCASSRGTSIYEQYFGPGTRLTVT.

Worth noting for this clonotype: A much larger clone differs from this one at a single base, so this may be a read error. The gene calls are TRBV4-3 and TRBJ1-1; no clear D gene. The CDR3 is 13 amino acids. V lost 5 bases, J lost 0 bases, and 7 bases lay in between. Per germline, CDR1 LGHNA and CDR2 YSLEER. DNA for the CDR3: TGCGCCAGCAGCTGGGCGATGAACACTGAAGCTTTCTTT. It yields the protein CASSWAMNTEAFF.

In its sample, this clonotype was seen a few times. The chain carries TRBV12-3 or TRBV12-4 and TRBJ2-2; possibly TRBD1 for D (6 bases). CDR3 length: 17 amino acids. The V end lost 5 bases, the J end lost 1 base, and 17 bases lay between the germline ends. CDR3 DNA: TGTGCCAGCAGTAAGGAACAGGGAGTGGGGAACACCGGGGAGCTGTTTTTT. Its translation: CASSKEQGVGNTGELFF.

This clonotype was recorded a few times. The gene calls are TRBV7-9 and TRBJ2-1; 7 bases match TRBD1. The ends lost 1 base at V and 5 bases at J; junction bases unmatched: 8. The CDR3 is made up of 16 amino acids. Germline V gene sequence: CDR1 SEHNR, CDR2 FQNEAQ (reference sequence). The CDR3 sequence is CASSLGPGTVNNEQFF. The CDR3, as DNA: TGTGCCAGCAGCTTAGGGCCCGGGACAGTTAACAATGAGCAGTTCTTC.

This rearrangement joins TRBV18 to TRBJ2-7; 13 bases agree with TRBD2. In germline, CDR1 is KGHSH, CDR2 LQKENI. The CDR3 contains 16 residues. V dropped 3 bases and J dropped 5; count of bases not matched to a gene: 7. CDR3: CASSPPGLAGANEQYF. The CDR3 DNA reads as TGTGCCAGCTCACCTCCTGGACTAGCGGGGGCTAACGAGCAGTACTTC. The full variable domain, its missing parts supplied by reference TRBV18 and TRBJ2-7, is NAGVMQNPRHLVRRRGQEARLRCSPMKGHSHVYWYRQLPEEGLKFMVYLQKENIIDESGMPKERFSAEFPKEGPSILRIQQVVRGDSAAYFCASSPPGLAGANEQYFGPGTRLTVT.

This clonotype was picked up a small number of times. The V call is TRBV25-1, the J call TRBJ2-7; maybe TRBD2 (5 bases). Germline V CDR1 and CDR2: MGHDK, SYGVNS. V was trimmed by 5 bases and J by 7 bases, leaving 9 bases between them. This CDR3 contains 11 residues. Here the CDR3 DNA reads TGTGCCAGCAGTATAGCGAGGGAGCAGTACTTC. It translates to CASSIAREQYF.

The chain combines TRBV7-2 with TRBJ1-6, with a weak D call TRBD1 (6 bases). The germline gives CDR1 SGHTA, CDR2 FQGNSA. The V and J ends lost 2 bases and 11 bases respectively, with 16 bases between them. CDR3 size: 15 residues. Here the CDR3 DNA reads TGTGCCAGCAGCTTAACACAGGGTTCAGCGACACCCCTCCACTTT. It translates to CASSLTQGSATPLHF.

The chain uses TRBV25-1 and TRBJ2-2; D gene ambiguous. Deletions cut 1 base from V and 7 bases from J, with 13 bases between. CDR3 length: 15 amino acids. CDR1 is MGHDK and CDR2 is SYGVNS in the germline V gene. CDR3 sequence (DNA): TGTGCCAGCAGTGAATCAAGTGGTGCGGTCGGGGAGCTGTTTTTT. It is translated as CASSESSGAVGELFF.

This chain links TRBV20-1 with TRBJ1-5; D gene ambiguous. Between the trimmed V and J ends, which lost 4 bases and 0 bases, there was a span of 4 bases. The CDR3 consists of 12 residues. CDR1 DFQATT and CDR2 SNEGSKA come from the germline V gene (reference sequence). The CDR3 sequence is CSATGSNQPQHF. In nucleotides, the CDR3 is TGCAGTGCTACAGGTAGCAATCAGCCCCAGCATTTT.

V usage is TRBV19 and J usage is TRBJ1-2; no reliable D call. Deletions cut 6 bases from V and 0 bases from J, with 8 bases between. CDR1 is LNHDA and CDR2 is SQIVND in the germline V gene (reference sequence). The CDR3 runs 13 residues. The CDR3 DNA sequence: TGTGCCAGTAGGACCGGGCCTAACTATGGCTACACCTTC. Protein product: CASRTGPNYGYTF.

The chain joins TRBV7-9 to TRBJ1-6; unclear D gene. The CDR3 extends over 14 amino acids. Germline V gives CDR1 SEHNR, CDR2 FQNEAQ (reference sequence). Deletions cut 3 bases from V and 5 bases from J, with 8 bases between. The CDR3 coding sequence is TGTGCCAGCAGCTTTGAGTGGGATAATTCACCCCTCCACTTT. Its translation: CASSFEWDNSPLHF.

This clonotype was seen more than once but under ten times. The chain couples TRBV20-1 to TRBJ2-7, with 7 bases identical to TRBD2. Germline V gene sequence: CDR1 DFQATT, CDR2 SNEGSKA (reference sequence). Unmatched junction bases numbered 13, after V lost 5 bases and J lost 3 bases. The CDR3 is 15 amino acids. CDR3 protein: CSAGRVGVPYYEQYF. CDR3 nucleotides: TGCAGTGCTGGGAGGGTGGGGGTCCCCTACTACGAGCAGTACTTC.